These T cell receptor beta chains were read from a single sample in a study of blood T cell repertoires in COVID-19. Repertoires were generated with immunoSEQ multiplex PCR, while TCRdb's copy carries only in-frame clones and drops some. Of 130,000 to 150,000 clones listed, roughly 88% are singletons. Sequencing was done on a sample of peripheral blood. Every receptor here comes from a woman in her sixties or seventies with COVID-19, enrolled during active disease. Both conserved end residues are part of each CDR3. The D gene is left open where the match is weak. Clone size is shown for a subset of rows, as once, few, many or a class of expanded clone.

abundance,d_gene,v_gene,j_gene,CDR3aa,CDR3nt
.,TRBD1,TRBV29-1,TRBJ1-5,CSVRTGERPNQPQHF,TGCAGCGTGCGTACAGGGGAGAGGCCGAATCAGCCCCAGCATTTT
.,.,TRBV18,TRBJ1-1,CASSPGGEGTEAFF,TGTGCCAGCTCACCAGGGGGGGAAGGCACTGAAGCTTTCTTT
.,.,TRBV7-8,TRBJ1-5,CASSLQGSNQPQHF,TGTGCCAGCAGCTTACAGGGAAGCAATCAGCCCCAGCATTTT
.,.,TRBV2,TRBJ1-6,CASNREKDSPLHF,TGTGCCAGCAACAGGGAAAAGGATTCACCCCTCCACTTT
.,TRBD1,TRBV12-5,TRBJ2-2,CASGLGTDTGELFF,TGTGCTAGTGGCCTCGGGACAGACACCGGGGAGCTGTTTTTT
.,TRBD2,TRBV5-8,TRBJ2-3,CASSSLVGGTSSHTQYF,TGTGCCAGCAGCTCTCTCGTGGGCGGGACTAGCTCACATACGCAGTATTTT
.,TRBD1,TRBV30,TRBJ2-7,CAWSPWDRGPYEQYF,TGTGCCTGGAGTCCCTGGGACAGGGGGCCCTACGAGCAGTACTTC
.,.,TRBV4-2,TRBJ1-4,CASSQDGSDEKLFF,TGTGCCAGCAGCCAAGATGGGAGCGATGAAAAACTGTTTTTT
.,.,TRBV6-5,TRBJ1-5,CASTAGDQPQHF,TGTGCCAGCACAGCTGGAGATCAGCCCCAGCATTTT
.,TRBD2,TRBV7-2,TRBJ2-7,CASSLTSGGPYEQYF,TGTGCCAGCAGCCTGACTAGCGGGGGGCCCTACGAGCAGTACTTC
.,.,TRBV6-5,TRBJ2-3,CASSYGSSSGDTQYF,TGTGCCAGCAGTTACGGTAGCAGCTCGGGAGATACGCAGTATTTT
.,.,TRBV6-6,TRBJ2-7,CASSYVDMNEQYF,TGTGCCAGCAGTTACGTGGACATGAACGAGCAGTACTTC
.,.,TRBV6-5,TRBJ1-2,CASSYRQSYGYTF,TGTGCCAGCAGTTACAGACAGAGTTATGGCTACACCTTC
once,TRBD2,TRBV9,TRBJ2-1,CASSETSGHYNEQFF,TGTGCCAGCAGCGAGACTAGCGGGCACTACAATGAGCAGTTCTTC
.,.,TRBV11-3,TRBJ2-7,CASSSNSVYEQYF,TGTGCCAGCAGCTCCAATAGTGTCTACGAGCAGTACTTC
.,.,TRBV5-8,TRBJ2-1,CASGLGGPGQFF,TGTGCCAGCGGCCTCGGGGGACCTGGGCAGTTCTTC
few,TRBD1,TRBV18,TRBJ2-7,CASSPGQGAHEQYF,TGTGCCAGCTCACCGGGACAGGGGGCCCACGAGCAGTACTTC